This T cell receptor (beta chain) was sequenced during a study of beta chain features in type 1 diabetes. What was sequenced were expressed TCRB transcripts, since all of the isolated RNA had been reverse transcribed. Only in-frame clones appear in the TCRdb table, and some are missing; sequencing was by immunoSEQ multiplex PCR. The top ten clones hold 0.02% to 0.025% of a sample with under 950,000 clones, 17% of them seen once. This CDR3 is built from 15 residues. V was pared by 2 bases and J by 5 bases, with 9 bases of the junction left unmatched. The germline gives CDR1 SGHNT, CDR2 YYREEE (reference sequence).

Sample: naive CD4+ T cells from blood. The sequence derives from a woman aged 18-29 years in good health. This rearrangement joins TRBV5-4 to TRBJ2-7; 8 bases are a match to TRBD1. CDR3 amino acids: CASSFGAKTGDEQYF. Written as DNA, the CDR3 is TGTGCCAGCAGCTTTGGGGCAAAGACAGGGGACGAGCAGTACTTC.